What follows is one TCR beta chain and its context. Its specificity is unknown. The sample originates from a study of T cell responses to AZD1222 COVID-19 vaccine. About the study: Some second doses came at about 4 weeks and others at about 12 weeks; these were pooled.

V was shortened by 7 bases and J by 0 bases, with 11 bases between the two germline ends. Germline CDR1 is SGHTA and CDR2 is FQGNSA. The CDR3 has 14 residues. Some clones are missing from TCRdb's copy, which holds only in-frame ones; the method was immunoSEQ multiplex PCR. The sample carries around 130,000 clones, 85% to 90% recorded once. General observations from the study: White British ancestry dominated among donors, who included more females, and clonal diversity was possibly underestimated.

V and J are TRBV7-2 and TRBJ2-3; no reliable D call. The clonotype comes from an adult in good health. Sequencing used peripheral blood, obtained on day 0 of AZD1222 vaccination. This CDR3 is CASTHYLSTDTQYF. The CDR3 DNA reads TGTGCCAGCACTCACTACCTCAGCACAGATACGCAGTATTTT.